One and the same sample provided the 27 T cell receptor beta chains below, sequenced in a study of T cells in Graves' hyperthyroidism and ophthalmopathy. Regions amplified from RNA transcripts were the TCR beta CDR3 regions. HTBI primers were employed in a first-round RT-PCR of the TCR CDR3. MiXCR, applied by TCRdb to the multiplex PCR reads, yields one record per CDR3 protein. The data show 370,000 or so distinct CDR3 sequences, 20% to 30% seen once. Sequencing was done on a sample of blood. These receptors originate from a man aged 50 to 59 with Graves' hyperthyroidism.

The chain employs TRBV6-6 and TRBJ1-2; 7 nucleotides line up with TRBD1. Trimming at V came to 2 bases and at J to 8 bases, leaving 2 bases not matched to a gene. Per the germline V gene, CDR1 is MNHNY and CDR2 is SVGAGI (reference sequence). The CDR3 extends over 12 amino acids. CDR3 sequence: CASSYGTEGYTF. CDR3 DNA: TGTGCCAGCAGTTACGGGACAGAAGGCTACACCTTC.

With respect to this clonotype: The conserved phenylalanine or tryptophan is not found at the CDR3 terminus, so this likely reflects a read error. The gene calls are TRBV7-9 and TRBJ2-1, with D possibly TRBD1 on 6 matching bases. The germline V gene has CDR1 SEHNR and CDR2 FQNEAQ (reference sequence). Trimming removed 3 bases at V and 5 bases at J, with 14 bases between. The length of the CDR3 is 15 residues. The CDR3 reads CASSFPRGANNEQFL. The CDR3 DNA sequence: TGTGCCAGCAGCTTCCCCAGGGGCGCGAACAATGAGCAGTTCCTC.

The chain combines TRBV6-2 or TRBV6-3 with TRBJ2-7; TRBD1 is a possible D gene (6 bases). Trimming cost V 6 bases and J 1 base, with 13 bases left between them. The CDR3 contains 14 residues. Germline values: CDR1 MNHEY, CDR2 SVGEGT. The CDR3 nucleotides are TGTGCCAGCAGAACCCTCAGGGGATCCTACGAGCAGTACTTC. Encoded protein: CASRTLRGSYEQYF.

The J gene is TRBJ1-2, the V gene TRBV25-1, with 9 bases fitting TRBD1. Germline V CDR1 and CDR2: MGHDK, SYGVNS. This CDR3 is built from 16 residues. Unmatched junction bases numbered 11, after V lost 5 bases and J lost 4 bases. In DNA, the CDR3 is TGTGCCAGCAGTAACCGCCGAGGGACAGGGACCTATGGCTACACCTTC. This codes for CASSNRRGTGTYGYTF.

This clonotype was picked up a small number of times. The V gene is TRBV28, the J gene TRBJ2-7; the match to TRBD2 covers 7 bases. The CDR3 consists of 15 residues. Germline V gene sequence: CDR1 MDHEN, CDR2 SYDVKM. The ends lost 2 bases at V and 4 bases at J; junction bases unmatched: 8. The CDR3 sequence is CASSLIITSDYEQYF. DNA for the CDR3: TGTGCCAGCAGTTTAATTATTACTAGCGATTACGAGCAGTACTTC.

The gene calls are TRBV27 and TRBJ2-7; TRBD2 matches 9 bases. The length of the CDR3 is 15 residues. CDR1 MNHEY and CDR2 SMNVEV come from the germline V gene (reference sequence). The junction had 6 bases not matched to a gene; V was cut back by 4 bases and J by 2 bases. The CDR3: CASSSGAGGTYEQYF. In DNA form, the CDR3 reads TGTGCCAGCAGTTCGGGAGCGGGAGGCACCTACGAGCAGTACTTC.

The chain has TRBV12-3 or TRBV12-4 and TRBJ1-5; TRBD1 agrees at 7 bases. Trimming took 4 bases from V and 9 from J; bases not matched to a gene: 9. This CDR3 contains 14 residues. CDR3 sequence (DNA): TGTGCCAGCAGTTCGCAACAGGGGCGAAGGCCCCAGCATTTT. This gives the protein CASSSQQGRRPQHF.

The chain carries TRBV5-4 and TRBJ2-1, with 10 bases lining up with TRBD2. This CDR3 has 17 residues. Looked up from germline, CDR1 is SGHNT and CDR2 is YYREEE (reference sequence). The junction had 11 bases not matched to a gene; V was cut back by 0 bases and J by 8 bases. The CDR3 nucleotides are TGTGCCAGCAGCTTGGGACTAGCGGGTCCCGTGGGCTATGAGCAGTTCTTC. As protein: CASSLGLAGPVGYEQFF.

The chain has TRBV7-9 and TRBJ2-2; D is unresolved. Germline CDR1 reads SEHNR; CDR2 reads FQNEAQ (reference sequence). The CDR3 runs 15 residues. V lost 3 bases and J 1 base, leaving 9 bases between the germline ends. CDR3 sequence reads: CASSFAGENTGELFF. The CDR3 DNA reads TGTGCCAGCAGCTTCGCCGGAGAGAACACCGGGGAGCTGTTTTTT. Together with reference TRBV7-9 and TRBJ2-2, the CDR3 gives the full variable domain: DTGVSQNPRHKITKRGQNVTFRCDPISEHNRLYWYRQTLGQGPEFLTYFQNEAQLEKSRLLSDRFSAERPKGSFSTLEIQRTEQGDSAMYLCASSFAGENTGELFFGEGSRLTVL.

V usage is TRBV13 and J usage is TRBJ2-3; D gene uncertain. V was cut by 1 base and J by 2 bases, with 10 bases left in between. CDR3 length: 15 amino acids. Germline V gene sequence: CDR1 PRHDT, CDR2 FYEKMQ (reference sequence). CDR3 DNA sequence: TGTGCCAGCAGCTTAGTTAGTAGAGACACAGATACGCAGTATTTT. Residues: CASSLVSRDTDTQYF. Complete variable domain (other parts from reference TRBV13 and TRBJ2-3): AAGVIQSPRHLIKEKRETATLKCYPIPRHDTVYWYQQGPGQDPQFLISFYEKMQSDKGSIPDRFSAQQFSDYHSELNMSSLELGDSALYFCASSLVSRDTDTQYFGPGTRLTVL.

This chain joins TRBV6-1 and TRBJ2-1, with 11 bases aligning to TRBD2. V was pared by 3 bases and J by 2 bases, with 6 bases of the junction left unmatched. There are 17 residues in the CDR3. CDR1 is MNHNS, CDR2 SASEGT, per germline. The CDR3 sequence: CASSDTLAGGPYNEQFF. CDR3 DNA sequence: TGTGCCAGCAGTGACACCTTAGCGGGAGGGCCCTACAATGAGCAGTTCTTC.

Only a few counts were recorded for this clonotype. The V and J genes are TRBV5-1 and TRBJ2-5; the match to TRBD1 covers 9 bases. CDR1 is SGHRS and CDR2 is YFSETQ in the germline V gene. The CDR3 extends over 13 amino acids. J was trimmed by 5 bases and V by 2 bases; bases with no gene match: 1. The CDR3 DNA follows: TGCGCCAGCAGCTTACAGGGGGCTGAGACCCAGTACTTC. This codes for CASSLQGAETQYF.

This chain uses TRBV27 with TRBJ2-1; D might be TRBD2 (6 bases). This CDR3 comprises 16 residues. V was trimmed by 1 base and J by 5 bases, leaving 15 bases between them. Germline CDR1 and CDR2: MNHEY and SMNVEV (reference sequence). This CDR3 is CASSLYPGEAHNEQFF. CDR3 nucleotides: TGTGCCAGCAGTTTATATCCGGGAGAAGCCCACAATGAGCAGTTCTTC.

For the CDR3, the DNA is TGTGCCAGCAGTGAGGAGGGTAGCGGGACCTTAGGAGACAATGAGCAGTTCTTC. Translating it yields CASSEEGSGTLGDNEQFF. V is TRBV2 and J is TRBJ2-1; 8 bases align to TRBD2. J gave up 5 bases and V 3 bases, and 15 bases lay outside the gene matches. Germline loops: CDR1 SNHLY, CDR2 FYNNEI. The CDR3 spans 18 residues.

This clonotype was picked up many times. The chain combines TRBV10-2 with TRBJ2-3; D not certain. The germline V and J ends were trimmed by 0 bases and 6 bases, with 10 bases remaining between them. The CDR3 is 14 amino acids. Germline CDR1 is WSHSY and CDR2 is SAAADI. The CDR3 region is CASSESTIKDTQYF. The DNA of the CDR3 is TGCGCCAGCAGTGAGTCGACGATCAAGGATACGCAGTATTTT.

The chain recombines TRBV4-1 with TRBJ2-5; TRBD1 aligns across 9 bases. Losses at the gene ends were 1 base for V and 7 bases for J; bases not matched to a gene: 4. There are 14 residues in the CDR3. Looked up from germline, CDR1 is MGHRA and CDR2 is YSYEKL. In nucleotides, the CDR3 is TGCGCCAGCAGCCAAGGGACAGGGGAAGGGACCCAGTACTTC. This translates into CASSQGTGEGTQYF.

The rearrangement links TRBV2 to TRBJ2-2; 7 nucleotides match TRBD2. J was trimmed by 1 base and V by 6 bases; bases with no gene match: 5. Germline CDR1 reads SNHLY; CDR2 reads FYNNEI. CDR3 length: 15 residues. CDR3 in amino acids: CASRSKRENTGELFF. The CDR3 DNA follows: TGTGCCAGCAGAAGCAAGCGGGAGAACACCGGGGAGCTGTTTTTT.

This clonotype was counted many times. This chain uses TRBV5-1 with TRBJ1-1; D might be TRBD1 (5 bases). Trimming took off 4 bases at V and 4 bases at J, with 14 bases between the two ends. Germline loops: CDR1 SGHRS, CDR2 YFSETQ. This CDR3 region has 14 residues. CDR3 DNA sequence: TGCGCCAGCAGCGTCCTCGCAAGGGGCACTGAAGCTTTCTTT. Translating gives CASSVLARGTEAFF.

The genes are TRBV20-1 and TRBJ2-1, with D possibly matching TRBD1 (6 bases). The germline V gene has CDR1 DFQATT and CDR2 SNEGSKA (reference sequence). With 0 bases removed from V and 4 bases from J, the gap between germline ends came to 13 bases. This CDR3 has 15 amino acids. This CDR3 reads CSARDRPGEYNEQFF. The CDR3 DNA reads TGCAGTGCTAGAGATAGGCCAGGGGAATACAATGAGCAGTTCTTC.

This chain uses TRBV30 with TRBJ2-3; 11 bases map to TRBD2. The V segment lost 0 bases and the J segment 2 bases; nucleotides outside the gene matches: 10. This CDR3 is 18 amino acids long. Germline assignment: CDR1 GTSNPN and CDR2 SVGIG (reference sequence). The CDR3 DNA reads TGTGCCTGGAGTGTACTAGCGGGAGCGTCGGGGGACACAGATACGCAGTATTTT. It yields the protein CAWSVLAGASGDTDTQYF.

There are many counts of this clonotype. CDR3 nucleotides: TGTGCCAGCAGTTCATTTACAGGGGGCGCTTTAACTGAAGCTTTCTTT. This sequence encodes CASSSFTGGALTEAFF. The V gene is TRBV12-3 or TRBV12-4, the J gene TRBJ1-1; 9 positions agree with TRBD1. V was pared by 4 bases and J by 5 bases, with 11 bases of the junction left unmatched. CDR3 length: 16 residues.

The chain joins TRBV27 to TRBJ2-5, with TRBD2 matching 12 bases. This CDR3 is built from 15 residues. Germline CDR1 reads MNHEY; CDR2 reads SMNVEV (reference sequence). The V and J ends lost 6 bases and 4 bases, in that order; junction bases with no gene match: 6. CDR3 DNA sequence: TGTGCCAGCAGGCTAGCGGGAGGGCCGTCAGAGACCCAGTACTTC. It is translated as CASRLAGGPSETQYF.

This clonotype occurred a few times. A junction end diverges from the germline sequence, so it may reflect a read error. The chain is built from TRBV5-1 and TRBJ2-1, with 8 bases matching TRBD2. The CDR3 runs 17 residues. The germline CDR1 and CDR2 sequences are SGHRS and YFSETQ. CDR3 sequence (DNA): TGCGCCAGCAGCTTGGCCCGCCTAGCGGGCCCCTACAATGAACAGTTCTTC. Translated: CASSLARLAGPYNEQFF.

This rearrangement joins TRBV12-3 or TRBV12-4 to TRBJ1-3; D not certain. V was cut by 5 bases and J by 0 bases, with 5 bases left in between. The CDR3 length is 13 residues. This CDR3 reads CASSVGSGNTIYF. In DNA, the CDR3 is TGTGCCAGCAGTGTAGGCTCTGGAAACACCATATATTTT.

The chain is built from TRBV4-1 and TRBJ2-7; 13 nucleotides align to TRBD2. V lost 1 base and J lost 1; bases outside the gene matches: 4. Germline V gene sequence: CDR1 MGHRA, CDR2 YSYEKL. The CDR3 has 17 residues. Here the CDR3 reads CASSQAGGLAGSYEQYF. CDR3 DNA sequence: TGCGCCAGCAGCCAAGCAGGGGGACTAGCGGGATCCTACGAGCAGTACTTC.

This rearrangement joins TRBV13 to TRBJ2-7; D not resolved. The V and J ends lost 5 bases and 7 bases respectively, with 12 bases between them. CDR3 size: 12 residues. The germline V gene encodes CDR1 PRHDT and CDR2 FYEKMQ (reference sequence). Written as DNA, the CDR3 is TGTGCCAGCAGCCCCCAAAGTGAAGAGCAGTACTTC. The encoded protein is CASSPQSEEQYF.

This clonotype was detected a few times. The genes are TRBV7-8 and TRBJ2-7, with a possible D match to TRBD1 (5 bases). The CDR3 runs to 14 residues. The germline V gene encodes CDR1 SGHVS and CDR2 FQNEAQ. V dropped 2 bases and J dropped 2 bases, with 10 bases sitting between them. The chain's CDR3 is CASSLPTATYEQYF. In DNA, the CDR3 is TGTGCCAGCAGCTTACCGACAGCCACCTACGAGCAGTACTTC. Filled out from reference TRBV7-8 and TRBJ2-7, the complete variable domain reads GAGVSQSPRYKVAKRGQDVALRCDPISGHVSLFWYQQALGQGPEFLTYFQNEAQLDKSGLPSDRFFAERPEGSVSTLKIQRTQQEDSAVYLCASSLPTATYEQYFGPGTRLTVT.